Given below is one TCR beta chain in context. Libraries were prepared by immunoSEQ multiplex PCR; TCRdb keeps only in-frame clonotypes and omits some of them. Of some 100,000 clones listed, 75% to 90% are singletons. The data were obtained in a study of T cell responses to AZD1222 COVID-19 vaccine. The sequence was obtained from an adult in good health. The sample in question was peripheral blood, obtained on day 0 of AZD1222 vaccination.

CDR3 bases: TGTGCCAGTAGTGACACAAACACCGGGGAGCTGTTTTTT. Translated, it gives CASSDTNTGELFF. The V gene is TRBV19, the J gene TRBJ2-2; D remains ambiguous. V dropped 5 bases and J dropped 2 bases, with 6 bases sitting between them. Germline loops: CDR1 LNHDA, CDR2 SQIVND (reference sequence). The CDR3 consists of 13 residues.